A single sample gave rise to the 23 T cell receptor beta chains below, sequenced in a study of blood T cell repertoires in COVID-19 (dated by TCRdb to 2018 to 2021). The library was built by means of the immunoSEQ multiplex PCR assay. In TCRdb, the immuneACCESS table is reduced to in-frame sequences with V and J assigned. These tables do not hold every clone; where another copy was compared, an unresolved V gene accounts for under half, and the others remain unexplained. This sample gives fewer than 400,000 clones in total; 88% of them show up just once. The ten largest clonotypes hold 5% of the sample. The material sequenced was PBMCs or T cells enriched from blood (not recorded which). The receptor set was obtained from a man aged 25-45 years who had recovered from COVID-19.

This clone was observed a single time. Here the CDR3 DNA reads TGCGCCAGCAGAATGGACAGGAGCTCTTCTAGTGAGCAGTTCTTC. It codes for CASRMDRSSSSEQFF. V usage is TRBV5-1 and J usage is TRBJ2-1; 7 positions match TRBD1. Germline assignment: CDR1 SGHRS and CDR2 YFSETQ. CDR3 size: 15 residues. The ends lost 5 bases at V and 9 bases at J; junction bases unmatched: 14.

This rearrangement joins TRBV7-2 to TRBJ1-1; TRBD1 is a possible D gene (6 bases). The V gene lost 5 bases and the J gene lost 5 bases, with 12 bases spanning the gap. The CDR3 loop spans 13 amino acids. The germline CDR1 and CDR2 sequences are SGHTA and FQGNSA. CDR3 in amino acids: CASSEQGWTEAFF. The CDR3 nucleotides are TGTGCCAGCAGCGAACAGGGTTGGACTGAAGCTTTCTTT.

This clone was seen only a few times. This sequence joins TRBV19 and TRBJ1-2; maybe TRBD1 (5 bases). Germline V gene lookup returns CDR1 LNHDA and CDR2 SQIVND (reference sequence). The CDR3 totals 14 residues. V gave up 4 bases and J gave up 3 bases, with 12 bases separating them. CDR3 coding DNA: TGTGCCAGTAGTAGCAGGGAGGACGACTATGGCTACACCTTC. It codes for CASSSREDDYGYTF.

This chain links TRBV7-9 with TRBJ1-2, with D unclear. Trimming cost V 0 bases and J 0 bases, with 11 bases left between them. The CDR3 has 16 amino acids. Germline CDR1 reads SEHNR; CDR2 reads FQNEAQ (reference sequence). Here the CDR3 reads CASSLAAADPNYGYTF. CDR3 in DNA: TGTGCCAGCAGCTTAGCCGCGGCAGACCCTAACTATGGCTACACCTTC.

The V gene is TRBV9, the J gene TRBJ1-2; weak D call: TRBD1 (5 bases). Germline V gene lookup returns CDR1 SGDLS and CDR2 YYNGEE. The CDR3 spans 14 residues. Between the trimmed V and J ends, which lost 0 bases and 3 bases, there was a span of 9 bases. The CDR3 nucleotides read TGTGCCAGCAGCGTAGAGGGGCTCTACTATGGCTACACCTTC. Protein product: CASSVEGLYYGYTF.

The chain couples TRBV6-5 to TRBJ2-2; 10 bases are shared with TRBD2. Per germline, CDR1 MNHEY and CDR2 SVGAGI. The V segment lost 6 bases and the J segment 7 bases; nucleotides outside the gene matches: 8. The CDR3 spans 15 residues. The CDR3 protein is CASRPEGLAFGELFF. CDR3 nucleotides: TGTGCCAGCAGGCCAGAGGGACTAGCGTTCGGGGAGCTGTTTTTT.

The CDR3 reads CASSQDNAGGSADTQYF. The CDR3 nucleotides are TGTGCCAGCAGCCAAGATAATGCGGGGGGGTCAGCAGATACGCAGTATTTT. V is TRBV4-2 and J is TRBJ2-3; 9 nucleotides match TRBD2. The CDR3 totals 17 residues. V shed 0 bases, J shed 4 bases, and the junction held 8 bases outside the gene matches. In germline, CDR1 is LGHNA, CDR2 YNFKEQ.

This sequence joins TRBV28 and TRBJ1-4; no definite D call. The CDR3 consists of 15 residues. V was clipped by 3 bases and J by 8 bases, with 16 bases between them. Germline V gene data show CDR1 as MDHEN and CDR2 as SYDVKM. CDR3 DNA: TGTGCCAGCAGTTTTTTTCGGCGGGTGAGCGAAAAACTGTTTTTT. Translation: CASSFFRRVSEKLFF.

The chain is built from TRBV7-3 and TRBJ2-1, with 8 positions matching TRBD2. This CDR3 has 14 amino acids. Looked up from germline, CDR1 is SGHTA and CDR2 is FQGTGA. V shed 4 bases and J 7 bases; nucleotides not matched to a gene: 6. Here the CDR3 reads CASSSTSVRNEQFF. CDR3 DNA: TGTGCCAGCAGCTCGACTAGCGTTAGGAATGAGCAGTTCTTC.

The rearrangement joins TRBV6-5 to TRBJ2-3, with D maybe TRBD1 (6 bases). Trimming took 1 base from V and 1 from J, leaving 12 bases between them. Germline V CDR1 and CDR2: MNHEY, SVGAGI. This CDR3 is built from 16 residues. The chain's CDR3 is CASSYYQGLGTDTQYF. The CDR3 coding sequence is TGTGCCAGCAGTTACTATCAGGGGCTTGGCACAGATACGCAGTATTTT.

This chain links TRBV7-8 with TRBJ1-1; D may be TRBD1 (5 bases). This CDR3 has 16 amino acids. Trimming cost V 5 bases and J 0 bases, with 16 bases left between them. Looked up from germline, CDR1 is SGHVS and CDR2 is FQNEAQ. The CDR3 region is CASSGGAGHMNTEAFF. CDR3 nucleotides: TGTGCCAGCAGCGGAGGGGCGGGGCACATGAACACTGAAGCTTTCTTT. The variable domain in full, completed from reference TRBV7-8 and TRBJ1-1, reads GAGVSQSPRYKVAKRGQDVALRCDPISGHVSLFWYQQALGQGPEFLTYFQNEAQLDKSGLPSDRFFAERPEGSVSTLKIQRTQQEDSAVYLCASSGGAGHMNTEAFFGQGTRLTVV.

This chain connects TRBV7-9 to TRBJ1-6, with 7 bases lining up with TRBD1. V was pared by 3 bases and J by 6 bases, with 5 bases of the junction left unmatched. There are 15 residues in the CDR3. The germline gives CDR1 SEHNR, CDR2 FQNEAQ (reference sequence). In DNA form, the CDR3 reads TGTGCCAGCAGCTTCCCGGGACAGATTAATTCACCCCTCCACTTT. This codes for CASSFPGQINSPLHF. Using reference TRBV7-9 and TRBJ1-6 for the parts outside the CDR3, the full variable domain is DTGVSQNPRHKITKRGQNVTFRCDPISEHNRLYWYRQTLGQGPEFLTYFQNEAQLEKSRLLSDRFSAERPKGSFSTLEIQRTEQGDSAMYLCASSFPGQINSPLHFGNGTRLTVT.

The rearrangement uses TRBV7-8 and TRBJ2-7, with TRBD2 identical over 13 bases. The CDR3 is 17 residues long. V lost 5 bases, J lost 5 bases, and 12 bases stayed unmatched. The germline gives CDR1 SGHVS, CDR2 FQNEAQ. The DNA for the CDR3 is TGTGCCAGCAGCGGGCGTGGGACTAGCGGGGCCGTCCACGAGCAGTACTTC. Protein sequence: CASSGRGTSGAVHEQYF.

V is TRBV19 and J is TRBJ2-2; D not resolved. V was trimmed by 3 bases and J by 0 bases, leaving 8 bases between them. This CDR3 spans 15 amino acids. Germline CDR1 and CDR2: LNHDA and SQIVND (reference sequence). Written as DNA, the CDR3 is TGTGCCAGTAGTATCCAGGTGGCGAACACCGGGGAGCTGTTTTTT. Amino acids: CASSIQVANTGELFF.

This chain links TRBV5-1 with TRBJ2-2; a possible D gene is TRBD2 (6 bases). Germline CDR1 SGHRS, CDR2 YFSETQ. This CDR3 spans 15 amino acids. The V end was cut by 5 bases, the J end by 0 bases, with 11 bases between. CDR3 nucleotides: TGCGCCAGCAGGGAGCGGGCCGCGAACACCGGGGAGCTGTTTTTT. It specifies CASRERAANTGELFF.

The chain joins TRBV7-9 to TRBJ1-3; 9 bases agree with TRBD1. CDR1 is SEHNR, CDR2 FQNEAQ, per germline (reference sequence). The CDR3 contains 16 residues. After removal of 4 bases from V and 2 bases from J, the junction contained 6 bases not matched to a gene. The CDR3 nucleotides read TGTGCCAGCAGCTCACAACAGGGGGCCGCTGGAAACACCATATATTTT. Its translation: CASSSQQGAAGNTIYF.

The rearrangement joins TRBV5-8 to TRBJ2-5; TRBD1 matches at 9 bases. The germline gives CDR1 SGHTS, CDR2 YDEGEE. Trimming at V came to 4 bases and at J to 5 bases, leaving 6 bases not matched to a gene. This CDR3 has 14 residues. This CDR3 is CASSTGQGLETQYF. CDR3 DNA sequence: TGTGCCAGCAGCACCGGACAGGGGTTGGAGACCCAGTACTTC.

The genes are TRBV3-1 (or the pseudogene TRBV3-2) and TRBJ1-2; 10 nucleotides align to TRBD1. Germline V lookup: CDR1 LGHDT, CDR2 YNNKEL (reference sequence). After removal of 4 bases from V and 1 base from J, the junction contained 3 bases not matched to a gene. The CDR3 spans 15 residues. CDR3 amino acids: CASSPGTGDNYGYTF. The DNA for the CDR3 is TGTGCCAGCAGCCCGGGGACAGGGGATAACTATGGCTACACCTTC.

The chain is built from TRBV29-1 and TRBJ2-3; 9 bases match TRBD1. Unmatched junction bases numbered 9, after V lost 5 bases and J lost 3 bases. This CDR3 comprises 15 residues. Germline CDR1 and CDR2: SQVTM and ANQGSEA. CDR3 coding DNA: TGCAGCGTTAAGGGATTGACAGGGGGGACAGATACGCAGTATTTT. Encoded protein: CSVKGLTGGTDTQYF.

This chain uses TRBV9 with TRBJ2-1, with TRBD1 as a possible D gene (5 bases). V lost 3 bases and J 2 bases, leaving 9 bases between the germline ends. The CDR3 runs to 14 residues. From germline, CDR1 is SGDLS and CDR2 YYNGEE. This CDR3 is CASSGTNTYNEQFF. The CDR3 coding sequence is TGTGCCAGCAGCGGGACAAATACCTACAATGAGCAGTTCTTC.

The genes are TRBV28 and TRBJ1-2; weak D call: TRBD1 (5 bases). From germline, CDR1 is MDHEN and CDR2 SYDVKM. The germline V and J ends were trimmed by 3 bases and 5 bases, with 10 bases remaining between them. This CDR3 region has 13 residues. DNA for the CDR3: TGTGCCAGCAGTTTCCCGGGACTATATGGCTACACCTTC. Protein sequence: CASSFPGLYGYTF.

V gene TRBV9 combines with J gene TRBJ2-5, with TRBD1 as a possible D gene (6 bases). Germline CDR1 is SGDLS and CDR2 is YYNGEE. This CDR3 has 14 residues. V was shortened by 2 bases and J by 2 bases, with 10 bases between the two germline ends. CDR3 region: CASSVAGTQETQYF. The CDR3 nucleotides read TGTGCCAGCAGCGTCGCCGGGACACAAGAGACCCAGTACTTC.

This rearrangement joins TRBV19 to TRBJ2-2, with TRBD2 identical over 11 bases. CDR3 size: 17 residues. After removal of 3 bases from V and 0 bases from J, the junction contained 3 bases not matched to a gene. Germline assignment: CDR1 LNHDA and CDR2 SQIVND (reference sequence). Here the CDR3 DNA reads TGTGCCAGTAGTATCACTAGCGGGGGAACGAACACCGGGGAGCTGTTTTTT. This gives the protein CASSITSGGTNTGELFF.